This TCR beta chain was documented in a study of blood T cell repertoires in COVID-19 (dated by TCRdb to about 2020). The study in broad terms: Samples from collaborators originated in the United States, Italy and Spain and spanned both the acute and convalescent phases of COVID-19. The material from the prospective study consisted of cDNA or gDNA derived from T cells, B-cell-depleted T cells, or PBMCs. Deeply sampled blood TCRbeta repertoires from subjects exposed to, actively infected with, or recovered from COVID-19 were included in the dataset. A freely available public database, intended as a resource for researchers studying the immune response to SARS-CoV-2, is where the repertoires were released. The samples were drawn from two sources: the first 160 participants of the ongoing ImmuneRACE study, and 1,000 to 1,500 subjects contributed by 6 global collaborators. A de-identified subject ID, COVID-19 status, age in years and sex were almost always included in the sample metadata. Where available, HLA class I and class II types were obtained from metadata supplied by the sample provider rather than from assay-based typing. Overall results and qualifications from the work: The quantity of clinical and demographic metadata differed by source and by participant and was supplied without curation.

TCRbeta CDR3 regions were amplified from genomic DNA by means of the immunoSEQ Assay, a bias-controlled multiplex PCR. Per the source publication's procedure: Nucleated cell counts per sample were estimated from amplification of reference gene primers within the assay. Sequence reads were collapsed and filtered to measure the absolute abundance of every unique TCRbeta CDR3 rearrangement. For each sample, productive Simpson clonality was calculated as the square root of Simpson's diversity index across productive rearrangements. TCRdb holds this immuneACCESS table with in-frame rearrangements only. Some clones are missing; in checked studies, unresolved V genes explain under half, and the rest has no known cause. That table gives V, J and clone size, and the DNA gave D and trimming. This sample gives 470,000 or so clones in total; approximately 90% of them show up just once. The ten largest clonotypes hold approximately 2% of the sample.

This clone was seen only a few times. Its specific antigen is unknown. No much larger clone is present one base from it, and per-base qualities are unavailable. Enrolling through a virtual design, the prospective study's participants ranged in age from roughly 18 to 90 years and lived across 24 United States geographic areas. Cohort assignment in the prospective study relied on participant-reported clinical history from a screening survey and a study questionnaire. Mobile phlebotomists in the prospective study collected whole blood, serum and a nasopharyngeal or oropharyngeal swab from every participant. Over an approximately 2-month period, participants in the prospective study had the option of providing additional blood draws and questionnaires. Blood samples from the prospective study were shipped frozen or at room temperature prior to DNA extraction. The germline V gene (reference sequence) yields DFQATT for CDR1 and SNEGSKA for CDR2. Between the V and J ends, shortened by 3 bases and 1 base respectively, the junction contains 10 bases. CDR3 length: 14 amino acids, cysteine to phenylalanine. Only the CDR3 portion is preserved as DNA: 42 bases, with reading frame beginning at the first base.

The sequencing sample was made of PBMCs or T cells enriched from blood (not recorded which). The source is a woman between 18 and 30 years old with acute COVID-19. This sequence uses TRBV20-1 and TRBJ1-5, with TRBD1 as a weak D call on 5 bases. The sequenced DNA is TGCAGTGCTAGTGCAGGGTCCAGCAATCAGCCCCAGCATTTT. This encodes CSASAGSSNQPQHF.